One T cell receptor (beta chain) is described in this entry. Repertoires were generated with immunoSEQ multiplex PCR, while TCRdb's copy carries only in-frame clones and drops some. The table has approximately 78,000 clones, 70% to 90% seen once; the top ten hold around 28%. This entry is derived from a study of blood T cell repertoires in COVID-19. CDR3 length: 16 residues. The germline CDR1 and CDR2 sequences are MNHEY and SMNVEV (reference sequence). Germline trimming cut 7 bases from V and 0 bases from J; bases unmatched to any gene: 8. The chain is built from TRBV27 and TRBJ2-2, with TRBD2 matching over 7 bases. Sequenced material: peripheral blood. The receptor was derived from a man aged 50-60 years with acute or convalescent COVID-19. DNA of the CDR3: TGTGCCAGCATGAAAACCGGGACTACGAACACCGGGGAGCTGTTTTTT. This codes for CASMKTGTTNTGELFF.